The clone carrying this T cell receptor beta chain was seen just once. Antigen unknown. The repertoire was sequenced with immunoSEQ multiplex PCR; TCRdb's copy has only in-frame clones and lacks some. The sample holds just over 90,000 clones, 92% seen once. The data derive from a study of OX40 agonist ivuxolimab in advanced cancers. Study-wide findings and caveats: Clonal expansion from baseline to week 6 occurred in both CD4+ and CD8+ T cells.

Trimming left V 0 bases short and J 7 bases short, with 13 bases between. CDR1 MNHEY and CDR2 SMNVEV come from the germline V gene (reference sequence). CDR3 length: 15 residues. The V call is TRBV27, the J call TRBJ1-5; D remains ambiguous. This clonotype was sampled from an adult with an advanced solid tumor such as melanoma, head and neck, liver or kidney cancer. Material: CD4+ or CD8+ T cells sorted from blood, obtained in a trial of the OX40 agonist ivuxolimab. The CDR3, as DNA: TGTGCCAGCAGTTTATCGATGGGGATAGGGCAGCCCCAGCATTTT. This codes for CASSLSMGIGQPQHF.